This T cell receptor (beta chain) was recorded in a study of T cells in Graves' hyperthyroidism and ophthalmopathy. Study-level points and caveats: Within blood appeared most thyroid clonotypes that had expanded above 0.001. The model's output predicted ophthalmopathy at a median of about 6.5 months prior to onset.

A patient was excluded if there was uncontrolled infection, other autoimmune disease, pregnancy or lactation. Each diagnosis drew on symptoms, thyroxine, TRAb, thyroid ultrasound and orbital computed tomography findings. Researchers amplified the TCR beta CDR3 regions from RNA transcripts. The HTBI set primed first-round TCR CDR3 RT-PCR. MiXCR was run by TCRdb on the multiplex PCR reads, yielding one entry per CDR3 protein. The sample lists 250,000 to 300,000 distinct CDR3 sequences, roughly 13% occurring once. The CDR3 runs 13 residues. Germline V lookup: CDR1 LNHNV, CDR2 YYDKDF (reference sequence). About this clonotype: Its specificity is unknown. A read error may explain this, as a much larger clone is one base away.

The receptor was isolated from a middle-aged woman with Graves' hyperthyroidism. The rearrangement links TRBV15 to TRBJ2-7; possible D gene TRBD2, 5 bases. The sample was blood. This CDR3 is CVTSGRGTHEQYF. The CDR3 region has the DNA TGTGTCACCAGCGGACGGGGTACCCACGAGCAGTACTTC.